Described below is a single T cell receptor beta chain sequence and its context. Its cognate antigen is unknown. The CDR3 has 13 amino acids. Germline CDR1 MNHEY, CDR2 SMNVEV (reference sequence). The trim removed 2 bases at V and 12 bases at J, leaving 7 bases unmatched. Some second doses came at about 4 weeks and others at about 12 weeks; these were pooled. These data come from a study of T cell responses to AZD1222 COVID-19 vaccine. Study conclusions and caveats: A mostly white British donor set with more females was recruited, and clonal diversity was possibly underestimated. Across spike, vaccine-associated CD4 TCRs were found, dominant at 160-218 and 743-854. Repertoire sampling happened only post peak T cell response.

The protocol was immunoSEQ multiplex PCR, while the TCRdb copy is restricted to in-frame clones and leaves out a portion. The sample lists under 110,000 clones, around 91% occurring once. The sequence derives from an adult who received the AZD1222 COVID-19 vaccine. The chain couples TRBV27 to TRBJ2-1; 7 positions match TRBD2. Sequences were derived from peripheral blood, sampled 28 days after the second AZD1222 dose. The CDR3: CASSLSGVFGQFF. CDR3 bases: TGTGCCAGCAGTTTAAGCGGGGTATTTGGGCAGTTCTTC.